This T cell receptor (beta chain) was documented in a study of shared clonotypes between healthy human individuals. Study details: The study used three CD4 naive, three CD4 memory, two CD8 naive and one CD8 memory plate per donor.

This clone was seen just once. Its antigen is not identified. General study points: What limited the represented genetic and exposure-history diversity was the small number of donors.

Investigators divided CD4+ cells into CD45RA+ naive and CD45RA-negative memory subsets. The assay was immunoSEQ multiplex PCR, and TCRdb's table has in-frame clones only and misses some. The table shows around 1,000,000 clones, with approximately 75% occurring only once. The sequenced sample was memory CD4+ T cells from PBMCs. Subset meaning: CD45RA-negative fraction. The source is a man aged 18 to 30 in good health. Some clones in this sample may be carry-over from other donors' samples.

The CDR3 reads CASSLGGQGSYGYTF. The CDR3 region has the DNA TGTGCCAGCAGCTTGGGGGGACAGGGGAGCTATGGCTACACCTTC. V and J are TRBV11-2 and TRBJ1-2; 10 bases are shared with TRBD1. After removal of 3 bases from V and 4 bases from J, the junction contained 5 bases not matched to a gene. The length of the CDR3 is 15 residues. CDR1 and CDR2 (germline): SGHAT, FQNNGV.